The 10 T cell receptor beta chains below all came from one sample that was sequenced in a study of OX40 agonist ivuxolimab in advanced cancers. Measured with immunoSEQ multiplex PCR; TCRdb has only the in-frame clones, and not every one. Of tens of thousands of clones in the sample, roughly 89% were seen once. Sequencing used CD4+ or CD8+ T cells sorted from blood, obtained in a trial of the OX40 agonist ivuxolimab. The receptor source for this set is an adult with an advanced solid tumor such as melanoma, head and neck, liver or kidney cancer.

The chain carries TRBV5-1 and TRBJ2-1; 8 bases line up with TRBD1. V lost 3 bases and J lost 4; bases outside the gene matches: 6. CDR3 size: 15 residues. Germline CDR1 and CDR2: SGHRS and YFSETQ. CDR3 bases: TGCGCCAGCAGCTGGCAGGGGGCCGGATACAATGAGCAGTTCTTC. Translated, it gives CASSWQGAGYNEQFF.

The rearrangement joins TRBV18 to TRBJ1-3, with TRBD1 matching over 8 bases. Germline V gene data show CDR1 as KGHSH and CDR2 as LQKENI. The CDR3 consists of 16 residues. Trimming took 5 bases from V and 9 from J; bases not matched to a gene: 15. The CDR3 sequence: CASSAGTGLSGSTIYF. DNA of the CDR3: TGTGCCAGCTCAGCCGGGACAGGCCTCTCGGGGAGCACCATATATTTT.

The rearrangement joins TRBV18 to TRBJ1-4; a weak D match, TRBD1 (6 bases). The CDR3 consists of 13 residues. Trimming left V 5 bases short and J 8 bases short, with 12 bases between. CDR1 is KGHSH, CDR2 LQKENI, per germline. CDR3 nucleotide sequence: TGTGCCAGCTCAGGGGGCCAAAAGGAAAAACTGTTTTTT. It encodes CASSGGQKEKLFF.

As concerns this clone: The same CDR3 arises from other DNA sequences in this sample as well. This rearrangement joins TRBV6-1 to TRBJ1-5; weak D call: TRBD1 (6 bases). Germline-derived CDR1 and CDR2 are MNHNS and SASEGT. The CDR3 is made up of 13 amino acids. V was trimmed by 6 bases and J by 1 base, leaving 7 bases between them. Here the CDR3 reads CASSDRSNQPQHF. The CDR3 bases are TGTGCCAGCAGCGACAGGAGCAATCAGCCCCAGCATTTT.

V and J are TRBV10-3 and TRBJ2-7; TRBD2 agrees at 16 bases. The trim removed 10 bases at V and 2 bases at J, leaving 2 bases unmatched. The CDR3 has 14 amino acids. Per germline, CDR1 ENHRY and CDR2 SYGVKD. This CDR3 reads CATGTSGGAYEQYF. The CDR3 region has the DNA TGTGCCACTGGGACTAGCGGGGGGGCCTACGAGCAGTACTTC.

The chain employs TRBV6-1 and TRBJ2-7; D is undetermined. Germline V CDR1 and CDR2: MNHNS, SASEGT. The V end lost 2 bases, the J end lost 1 base, and 12 bases lay between the germline ends. The CDR3 totals 15 residues. In DNA, the CDR3 is TGTGCCAGCAGTGAATACAAGCAGTCTTCCTACGAGCAGTACTTC. This gives the protein CASSEYKQSSYEQYF.

This sequence joins TRBV7-6 and TRBJ1-2, with unresolved D. The V end lost 5 bases, the J end lost 8 bases, and 15 bases lay between the germline ends. Germline CDR1 is SGHVS and CDR2 is FNYEAQ. The CDR3 extends over 13 amino acids. The CDR3 protein is CASSPTPATGYTF. CDR3 sequence (DNA): TGTGCCAGCAGCCCGACCCCCGCAACAGGCTACACCTTC.

V gene TRBV30 combines with J gene TRBJ1-6, with 7 bases that match TRBD1. The CDR3 sequence is 16 residues long. Losses at the gene ends were 0 bases for V and 10 bases for J; bases not matched to a gene: 12. Germline V gene lookup returns CDR1 GTSNPN and CDR2 SVGIG (reference sequence). Here the CDR3 DNA reads TGTGCCTGGAGTGTCCCCCAGACAGGGTTGTCCTCACCCCTCCACTTT. Its protein product is CAWSVPQTGLSSPLHF.

The chain employs TRBV6-6 and TRBJ1-5, with D maybe TRBD1 (5 bases). Germline CDR1 and CDR2: MNHNY and SVGAGI (reference sequence). The CDR3 covers 13 residues. Between the trimmed V and J ends, which lost 2 bases and 7 bases, there was a span of 9 bases. The CDR3 DNA reads TGTGCCAGCAGTTACAACGGGGGACAGCCCCAGCATTTT. Residues: CASSYNGGQPQHF.

In DNA form, the CDR3 reads TGTGCCAGCAGCATTAGCGGGGGGGCCGTCATTCAGTACTTC. Translated: CASSISGGAVIQYF. The V gene is TRBV6-5, the J gene TRBJ2-4; 11 bases fit TRBD2. The CDR3 consists of 14 residues. The germline V gene has CDR1 MNHEY and CDR2 SVGAGI. V was clipped by 6 bases and J by 9 bases; unmatched bases: 7.